These 32 T cell receptor beta chains came from one sample sequenced in a study of PD-L1 blockade in urothelial cancer. Time point of the sample: pretreatment peripheral blood. The data were produced by immunoSEQ multiplex PCR, yet TCRdb's version contains in-frame clones alone and is incomplete. The data contain 33,000 or so clones, 80% to 90% of them singletons. Sample: PBMCs, taken around atezolizumab (anti-PD-L1) treatment. The receptor set was obtained from a man aged 55 to 69 with urothelial cancer.

The rearrangement joins TRBV5-1 to TRBJ1-3; D gene ambiguous. V shed 3 bases and J shed 4 bases, with 2 bases lying between them. Germline V gene sequence: CDR1 SGHRS, CDR2 YFSETQ. The CDR3 loop spans 11 amino acids. DNA of the CDR3: TGCGCCAGCAGCTCAGGAAACACCATATATTTT. Protein sequence: CASSSGNTIYF.

The chain couples TRBV11-2 to TRBJ2-3, with 7 bases fitting TRBD1. CDR1 is SGHAT, CDR2 FQNNGV, per germline. This CDR3 has 14 amino acids. Germline trimming cut 5 bases from V and 6 bases from J; bases unmatched to any gene: 8. The CDR3 region has the DNA TGTGCCAGCAGCCCTCGAGGGGGCGCGGATACGCAGTATTTT. This translates into CASSPRGGADTQYF.

In this sample, this clone turned up a few times. This chain links TRBV7-9 with TRBJ1-5, with a tentative D call TRBD1 (6 bases). The germline CDR1 and CDR2 sequences are SEHNR and FQNEAQ (reference sequence). The CDR3 sequence is 15 residues long. V lost 5 bases to trimming and J lost 6 bases, with 17 bases between them. CDR3 nucleotides: TGTGCCAGCAGCCTCGACAGGCTGGGGACTCAGCCCCAGCATTTT. Protein product: CASSLDRLGTQPQHF.

The rearrangement links TRBV28 to TRBJ2-1, with no clear D. The CDR3 is 14 amino acids. The ends were cut back, 4 bases at V and 1 base at J, with 8 bases in the middle. Germline loops: CDR1 MDHEN, CDR2 SYDVKM. The CDR3 DNA follows: TGTGCCAGCAGTTCTGCGTGGTCCTACAATGAGCAGTTCTTC. This codes for CASSSAWSYNEQFF.

This clone appeared a single time. The rearrangement uses TRBV28 and TRBJ1-5; the match to TRBD1 covers 10 bases. Germline CDR1 and CDR2: MDHEN and SYDVKM. J gave up 6 bases and V 5 bases, and 7 bases lay outside the gene matches. This CDR3 has 15 residues. This CDR3 reads CASSGTGAKSQPQHF. CDR3 coding DNA: TGTGCCAGCAGTGGGACAGGGGCGAAGAGTCAGCCCCAGCATTTT.

V gene TRBV11-2 combines with J gene TRBJ1-5; the match to TRBD1 covers 12 bases. The trim removed 5 bases at V and 8 bases at J, leaving 7 bases unmatched. The germline CDR1 and CDR2 sequences are SGHAT and FQNNGV. The CDR3 extends over 15 amino acids. This CDR3 reads CASSLGQGAGEPQHF. The CDR3 coding sequence is TGTGCCAGCAGCCTGGGACAGGGGGCCGGTGAGCCCCAGCATTTT.

V gene TRBV30 combines with J gene TRBJ2-7, with a possible D match to TRBD1 (7 bases). Germline V gene sequence: CDR1 GTSNPN, CDR2 SVGIG (reference sequence). The germline V and J ends were trimmed by 2 bases and 7 bases, with 18 bases remaining between them. The CDR3 is 14 amino acids. The CDR3 bases are TGTGCCTGGAGTCACGGGGGACAGTCGAGGGAGCAGTACTTC. Translated, it gives CAWSHGGQSREQYF.

CDR3 in amino acids: CASTFSYNTGELFF. Written as DNA, the CDR3 is TGTGCCAGCACTTTCAGTTACAACACCGGGGAGCTGTTTTTT. The V gene is TRBV2, the J gene TRBJ2-2, with D unresolved. V gave up 7 bases and J gave up 2 bases, with 11 bases separating them. Germline V gene lookup returns CDR1 SNHLY and CDR2 FYNNEI. CDR3 size: 14 residues.

The chain is built from TRBV25-1 and TRBJ1-2; D might be TRBD1 (5 bases). V was pared by 5 bases and J by 8 bases, with 9 bases between. This CDR3 contains 11 residues. Looked up from germline, CDR1 is MGHDK and CDR2 is SYGVNS. CDR3 nucleotides: TGTGCCAGCAGTTCAGGGCGAGGCTACACCTTC. It translates to CASSSGRGYTF.

In this sample, this clone turned up a few times. The chain links TRBV7-9 to TRBJ2-1; 8 positions agree with TRBD2. Germline V gene sequence: CDR1 SEHNR, CDR2 FQNEAQ (reference sequence). The CDR3 has 14 amino acids. Trimming cost V 7 bases and J 2 bases; bases outside gene matches: 4. The CDR3 loop is CASNGGGTYNEQFF. CDR3 bases: TGTGCCAGCAATGGCGGGGGGACCTACAATGAGCAGTTCTTC.

The J gene is TRBJ1-2, the V gene TRBV19; 8 bases match TRBD1. Germline V gene sequence: CDR1 LNHDA, CDR2 SQIVND (reference sequence). CDR3 size: 18 residues. V lost 10 bases to trimming and J lost 5 bases; unmatched junction nucleotides: 24. CDR3 loop: CATQSGAGRGPVSYGYTF. DNA for the CDR3: TGTGCCACCCAATCCGGAGCGGGCAGGGGGCCCGTGTCTTATGGCTACACCTTC.

This chain joins TRBV19 and TRBJ1-3; 8 nucleotides match TRBD1. Germline CDR1 LNHDA, CDR2 SQIVND (reference sequence). After removal of 4 bases from V and 0 bases from J, the junction contained 2 bases not matched to a gene. This CDR3 is 15 amino acids long. CDR3 loop: CASSRDRSSGNTIYF. The CDR3 DNA follows: TGTGCCAGTAGTAGGGACAGGTCCTCTGGAAACACCATATATTTT.

This clone has only a few counts. The chain uses TRBV27 and TRBJ2-6; D may be TRBD2 (5 bases). The germline CDR1 and CDR2 sequences are MNHEY and SMNVEV (reference sequence). V lost 5 bases, J lost 0 bases, and 14 bases lay in between. This CDR3 region has 17 residues. CDR3 loop: CASSRPGEGSGANVLTF. The CDR3 region has the DNA TGTGCCAGCAGTCGCCCCGGGGAAGGCTCTGGGGCCAACGTCCTGACTTTC.

The chain combines TRBV14 with TRBJ1-1, with TRBD1 as a possible D gene (5 bases). With 1 base removed from V and 8 bases from J, the gap between germline ends came to 20 bases. Germline values: CDR1 SGHDN, CDR2 FVKESK. The CDR3 has 16 residues. CDR3 region: CASSQVVDYLGGEAFF. The CDR3, as DNA: TGTGCCAGCAGCCAAGTCGTGGATTACTTGGGGGGGGAAGCTTTCTTT.

The J gene is TRBJ2-7, the V gene TRBV7-8, with D possibly matching TRBD2 (5 bases). The germline gives CDR1 SGHVS, CDR2 FQNEAQ. The CDR3 sequence is 13 residues long. Trimming left V 5 bases short and J 7 bases short, with 15 bases between. CDR3 coding DNA: TGTGCCAGCAGCCCGAGAGAACCGGGGGAGCAGTACTTC. Translation gives CASSPREPGEQYF.

The chain joins TRBV6-6 to TRBJ1-1; the match to TRBD1 covers 7 bases. The CDR3 consists of 14 residues. CDR1 and CDR2 (germline): MNHNY, SVGAGI (reference sequence). Losses at the gene ends were 2 bases for V and 4 bases for J; bases not matched to a gene: 4. The CDR3 here is CASSYQGGTTEAFF. The CDR3 DNA reads as TGTGCCAGCAGTTACCAGGGGGGAACCACTGAAGCTTTCTTT.

This chain links TRBV15 with TRBJ2-1; perhaps TRBD2 as D (5 bases). The CDR3 runs to 20 residues. Trimming pared 0 bases from V and 3 bases from J, leaving 24 bases between. Germline assignment: CDR1 LNHNV and CDR2 YYDKDF (reference sequence). This CDR3 is CATSRDPVSSYSLDYNEQFF. In nucleotides, the CDR3 is TGTGCCACCAGCAGAGATCCGGTGTCTAGCTATTCTTTGGACTACAATGAGCAGTTCTTC.

This sequence joins TRBV6-6 and TRBJ1-2; TRBD1 agrees at 8 bases. The CDR3 length is 12 residues. J was trimmed by 6 bases and V by 6 bases; bases with no gene match: 3. Germline V gene lookup returns CDR1 MNHNY and CDR2 SVGAGI (reference sequence). CDR3 amino acids: CASRTQGDGYTF. CDR3 nucleotides: TGTGCCAGCAGAACACAGGGGGATGGCTACACCTTC.

The chain links TRBV7-2 to TRBJ2-1, with TRBD1 as a possible D gene (5 bases). The CDR3 runs 13 residues. Per the germline V gene, CDR1 is SGHTA and CDR2 is FQGNSA. The ends were cut back, 5 bases at V and 6 bases at J, with 11 bases in the middle. CDR3 amino acids: CASSGPGSNEQFF. In DNA, the CDR3 is TGTGCCAGCAGCGGCCCAGGGTCCAATGAGCAGTTCTTC.

J is TRBJ2-7 and V is TRBV18; maybe TRBD2 (5 bases). CDR1 is KGHSH and CDR2 is LQKENI in the germline V gene. V dropped 3 bases and J dropped 4 bases, with 13 bases sitting between them. The CDR3 consists of 14 residues. The DNA of the CDR3 is TGTGCCAGCTCACCCGGAGAGGGTGCTTACGAGCAGTACTTC. Translating gives CASSPGEGAYEQYF.

The chain uses TRBV19 and TRBJ2-2; 8 bases line up with TRBD1. The CDR3 is 15 amino acids. Germline CDR1 reads LNHDA; CDR2 reads SQIVND (reference sequence). The ends lost 4 bases at V and 5 bases at J; junction bases unmatched: 6. CDR3 sequence: CASSTRTGLTGELFF. The CDR3 DNA follows: TGTGCCAGTAGTACTCGGACAGGGCTTACCGGGGAGCTGTTTTTT.

The chain joins TRBV28 to TRBJ1-4; tentative D call: TRBD1 (5 bases). Between the trimmed V and J ends, which lost 6 bases and 1 base, there was a span of 9 bases. This CDR3 is 14 amino acids long. Germline loops: CDR1 MDHEN, CDR2 SYDVKM. The CDR3 sequence is CASRGGETNEKLFF. The CDR3 DNA reads as TGTGCCAGCAGGGGAGGGGAAACTAATGAAAAACTGTTTTTT.

This clone is a singleton in its sample. The chain joins TRBV4-1 to TRBJ2-7; 10 bases agree with TRBD2. Unmatched junction bases numbered 5, after V lost 4 bases and J lost 2 bases. There are 15 residues in the CDR3. Germline V CDR1 and CDR2: MGHRA, YSYEKL. Written as DNA, the CDR3 is TGCGCCAGCAGCCTCCAGCGGGGGGGGACCTACGAGCAGTACTTC. Its protein product is CASSLQRGGTYEQYF.

V gene TRBV6-1 combines with J gene TRBJ1-3, with D perhaps TRBD1 (6 bases). The CDR3 covers 15 residues. The germline V and J ends were trimmed by 5 bases and 4 bases, with 15 bases remaining between them. Germline lookup yields CDR1 MNHNS and CDR2 SASEGT. The CDR3 loop is CASSLQGSFGNTIYF. The CDR3 DNA is TGTGCCAGCAGTCTACAGGGATCTTTCGGAAACACCATATATTTT.

Concerning this clone itself: Germline is not matched at one junction end, which may reflect a read error. This sequence joins TRBV7-7 and TRBJ2-5, with TRBD2 matching 11 bases. Per germline, CDR1 SSHAT and CDR2 FNYEAQ (reference sequence). This CDR3 comprises 16 residues. CDR3: CASSDPLAGGPETQYF. The CDR3 nucleotides are TGTGCTAGCAGCGACCCCCTAGCGGGGGGCCCAGAGACCCAGTACTTC.

This clone was recorded only once. This chain uses TRBV10-3 with TRBJ2-7; 7 bases fit TRBD2. Losses at the gene ends were 0 bases for V and 3 bases for J; bases not matched to a gene: 5. Germline V gives CDR1 ENHRY, CDR2 SYGVKD. CDR3 length: 15 amino acids. CDR3 DNA sequence: TGTGCCATCAGTGAGTCAAGGGGAGGGCTCTACGAGCAGTACTTC. Translated, it gives CAISESRGGLYEQYF.

This sequence joins TRBV5-6 and TRBJ1-6, with no clear D. CDR1 SGHDT and CDR2 YYEEEE come from the germline V gene. V was trimmed by 4 bases and J by 7 bases, leaving 9 bases between them. The CDR3 consists of 13 residues. The CDR3 region has the DNA TGTGCCAGCAGCCGGGAAGCCAATTCACCCCTCCACTTT. Residues: CASSREANSPLHF.

This sequence joins TRBV5-6 and TRBJ2-7; maybe TRBD1 (6 bases). The CDR3 is 13 amino acids. V lost 2 bases and J 6 bases, leaving 12 bases between the germline ends. From germline, CDR1 is SGHDT and CDR2 YYEEEE. The CDR3 sequence: CASSLNTGSEQYF. CDR3 coding DNA: TGTGCCAGCAGCTTAAACACAGGGAGCGAGCAGTACTTC.

The chain has TRBV7-6 and TRBJ2-7; 8 nucleotides line up with TRBD1. The CDR3 runs to 14 residues. Per the germline V gene, CDR1 is SGHVS and CDR2 is FNYEAQ. Trimming took 6 bases from V and 0 from J; bases not matched to a gene: 4. CDR3 sequence: CASRSDRGSYEQYF. The CDR3 region has the DNA TGTGCCAGCAGATCCGACAGGGGCTCCTACGAGCAGTACTTC.

The rearrangement uses TRBV7-8 and TRBJ2-4; D gene uncertain. The CDR3 spans 15 residues. Trimming took 5 bases from V and 0 from J, leaving 11 bases between them. CDR1 SGHVS and CDR2 FQNEAQ come from the germline V gene. The CDR3 coding sequence is TGTGCCAGCAGCGGTGTCGCACTAGCCAAAAACATTCAGTACTTC. Translation gives CASSGVALAKNIQYF.

CDR3 in DNA: TGTGCCAGCAGTTACTTCGGGTTTGACGAGCAGTACTTC. It is translated as CASSYFGFDEQYF. The chain employs TRBV6-5 and TRBJ2-7; no clear D. This CDR3 comprises 13 residues. Germline V gene lookup returns CDR1 MNHEY and CDR2 SVGAGI. Trimming removed 1 base at V and 5 bases at J, with 9 bases between.

The chain is built from TRBV15 and TRBJ2-3; 11 nucleotides agree with TRBD1. The CDR3 loop spans 17 amino acids. With V trimmed by 0 bases and J by 5 bases, 7 bases remained unmatched. Germline CDR1 reads LNHNV; CDR2 reads YYDKDF (reference sequence). DNA for the CDR3: TGTGCCACCAGCAGAGAGTTCGGACAGGGGGCGAAAGATACGCAGTATTTT. It encodes CATSREFGQGAKDTQYF.